This TCR beta chain was found in a study of cytomegalovirus exposure and HLA in healthy donors. The data were produced by immunoSEQ multiplex PCR, yet TCRdb's version contains in-frame clones alone and is incomplete. Seen here are about 88,000 clones, roughly 84% observed once, and the top ten hold 12%. This CDR3 spans 17 amino acids. This sequence originates from a woman between 18 and 30 years old in good health and CMV-seropositive. The sample consisted of PBMCs. The chain joins TRBV21-1 to TRBJ2-3; the D segment call TRBD1 is taken from the table without a DNA check. TRBV21-1 is recorded as a pseudogene. The CDR3 DNA is TGTGCCAGCAGCAATTCTATTGCAGGGCGTTTTCCAGATACGCAGTATTTT. This translates into CASSNSIAGRFPDTQYF.